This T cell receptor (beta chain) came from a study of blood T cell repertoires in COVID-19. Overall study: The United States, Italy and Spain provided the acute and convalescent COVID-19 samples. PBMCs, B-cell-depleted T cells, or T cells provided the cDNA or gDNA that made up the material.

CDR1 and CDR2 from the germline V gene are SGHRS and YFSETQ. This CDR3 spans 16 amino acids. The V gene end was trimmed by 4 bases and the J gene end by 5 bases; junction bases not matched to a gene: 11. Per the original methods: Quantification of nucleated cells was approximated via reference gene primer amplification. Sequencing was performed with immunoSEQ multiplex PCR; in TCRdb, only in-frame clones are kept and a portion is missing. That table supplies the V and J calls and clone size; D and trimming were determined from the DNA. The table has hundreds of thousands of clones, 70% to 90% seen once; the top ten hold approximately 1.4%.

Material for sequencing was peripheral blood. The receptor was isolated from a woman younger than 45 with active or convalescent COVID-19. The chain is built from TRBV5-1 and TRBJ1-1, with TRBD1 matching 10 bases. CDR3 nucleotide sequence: TGCGCCAGCAGCAGGGGACAGGGGATTGTCGGGACTGAAGCTTTCTTT. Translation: CASSRGQGIVGTEAFF.